This T cell receptor (beta chain) is drawn from a study of T cells in Graves' hyperthyroidism and ophthalmopathy. This CDR3 spans 15 amino acids. Germline trimming cut 7 bases from V and 5 bases from J; bases unmatched to any gene: 14. Germline V lookup: CDR1 SQVTM, CDR2 ANQGSEA. The CDR3 regions of TCR beta were amplified from RNA transcripts. First-round RT-PCR with HTBI primers amplified the TCR CDR3 region. TCRdb analysed the multiplex PCR reads with MiXCR anew, one entry per CDR3 protein. In the table there are under 400,000 distinct CDR3 sequences, approximately 14% of which are singletons. This clonotype was recorded many times. The antigen remains unidentified. Overall study findings and caveats: Most thyroid-expanded clonotypes above 0.001 were also found in blood. A 13 V-J model separated ophthalmopathy from stable hyperthyroidism. Ophthalmopathy onset followed model prediction by a median roughly six months.

Diagnoses used clinical symptoms, serum thyroxine and TRAb, thyroid ultrasound and orbital computed tomography. Material: blood. This chain connects TRBV29-1 to TRBJ1-1, with 9 bases matching TRBD1. This clonotype was obtained from a woman aged 55-70 years with Graves' ophthalmopathy. CDR3 DNA sequence: TGCAGCGAACACCCACAGGGGGCTCAGAGAACTGAAGCTTTCTTT. Translating gives CSEHPQGAQRTEAFF.